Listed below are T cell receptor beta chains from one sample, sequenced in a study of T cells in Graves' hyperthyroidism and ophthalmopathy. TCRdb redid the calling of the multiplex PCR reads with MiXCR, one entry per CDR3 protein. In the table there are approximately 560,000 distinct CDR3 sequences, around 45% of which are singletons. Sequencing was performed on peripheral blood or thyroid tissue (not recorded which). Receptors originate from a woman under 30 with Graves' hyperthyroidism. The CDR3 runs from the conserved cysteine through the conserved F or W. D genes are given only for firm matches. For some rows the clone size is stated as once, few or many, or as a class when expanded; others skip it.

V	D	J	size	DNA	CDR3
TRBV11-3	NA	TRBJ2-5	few	TGTGCCAGCAGCTACTACAGGGCACAAGAGACCCAGTACTTC	CASSYYRAQETQYF
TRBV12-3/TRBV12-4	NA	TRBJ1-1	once	TGTGCCAGCAGTGATAGGGGCCCCCCGGCCACTGAAGCTTTCTTT	CASSDRGPPATEAFF
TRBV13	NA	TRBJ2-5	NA	TGTGCCAGCAGCCCCTCAGACTCTGGGGCCCAGTACTTC	CASSPSDSGAQYF
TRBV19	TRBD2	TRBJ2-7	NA	TGTGCCAGTAGGGATAGCGGGAGTAGCCGCGAGCAGTACTTC	CASRDSGSSREQYF
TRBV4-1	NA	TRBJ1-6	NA	TGCGCCAGCAGCCAAGATTACGGCGGACGGTCGCCCCTCCACTTT	CASSQDYGGRSPLHF
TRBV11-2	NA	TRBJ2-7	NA	TGTGCCAGCAGCTTAGTGGAACAGCCCTACGAGCAGTACTTC	CASSLVEQPYEQYF
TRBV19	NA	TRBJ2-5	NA	TGTGCCAGTAGTACAAGATCAGGGCAAGAGACCCAGTACTTC	CASSTRSGQETQYF
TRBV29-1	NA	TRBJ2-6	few	TGCAGCGCTAGACAGGAAAAAAGCTCTGGGGCCAACGTCCTGACTTTC	CSARQEKSSGANVLTF
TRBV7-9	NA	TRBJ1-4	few	TGTGCCAGCAGCTTAGCCAGGGGAACTAATGAAAAACTGTTTTTT	CASSLARGTNEKLFF
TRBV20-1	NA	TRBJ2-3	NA	TGCAGTGCTAGTTGGGACTCCCAGATGTATACGCAGTATTTT	CSASWDSQMYTQYF
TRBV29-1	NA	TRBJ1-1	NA	TGCAGCTTACGGGGGTCGAACACTGAAGCTTTCTTT	CSLRGSNTEAFF
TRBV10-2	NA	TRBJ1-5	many	TGCGCCAGCAGTGAGTATGGACAGTACAATCAGCCCCAGCATTTT	CASSEYGQYNQPQHF
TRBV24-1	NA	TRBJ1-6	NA	TGTGCCACCAGTGACCCGCGGGATTCACCCCTCCACTTT	CATSDPRDSPLHF
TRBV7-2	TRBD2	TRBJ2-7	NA	TGTGCCAGCAGCCAAGTGGCTAGCGGAGACTACGAGCAGTACTTC	CASSQVASGDYEQYF
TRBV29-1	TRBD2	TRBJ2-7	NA	TGCAGTGTTCTGGGAGAGTGGACTAGCGGGTACGAGCAGTACTTC	CSVLGEWTSGYEQYF
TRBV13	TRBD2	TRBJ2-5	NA	TGTGCCAGCAGCTTAGGGTTCGGTCTAGCGGGACGCCAAGAGACCCAGTACTTC	CASSLGFGLAGRQETQYF
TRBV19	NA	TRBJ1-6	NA	TGTGCCAGTAGTCCCAAAGGCAGGGGAAATAATTCACCCCTCCACTTT	CASSPKGRGNNSPLHF
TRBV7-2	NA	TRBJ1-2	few	TGTGCCAGCAGCTTAGCCCATAGACAGTTAGTAAGGATGGACTATGGCTACACCTTC	CASSLAHRQLVRMDYGYTF
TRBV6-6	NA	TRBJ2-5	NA	TGTGCCAGCCGAGTGGCTATCGATCAGACCCAGTACTTC	CASRVAIDQTQYF
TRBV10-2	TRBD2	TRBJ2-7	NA	TGCGCCAGCAGTGACCCTAGCGGGAGGTACGAGCAGTACTTC	CASSDPSGRYEQYF
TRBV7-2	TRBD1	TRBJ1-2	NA	TGTGCCAGCAGCATGACAGGGTATCCCTATGGCTACACCTTC	CASSMTGYPYGYTF
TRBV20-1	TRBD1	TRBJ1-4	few	TGCAGTGCTAGGAGGGACAGGGAGGAAAAACTGTTTTTT	CSARRDREEKLFF
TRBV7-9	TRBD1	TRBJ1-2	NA	TGTGCCAGCAGCGACAGGGACTCCAGAGGCGGCTACACCTTC	CASSDRDSRGGYTF
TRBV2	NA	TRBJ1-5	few	TGTGCCAGCACTCCCGGGGGTTCTTTCGGTCAGCCCCAGCATTTT	CASTPGGSFGQPQHF
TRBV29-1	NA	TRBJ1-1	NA	TGCAGCGTTGAAGGCCGGGGGCGGGACACTGAAGCTTTCTTT	CSVEGRGRDTEAFF
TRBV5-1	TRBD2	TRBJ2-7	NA	TGCGCCAGCGGGTTGACTAGCGGGAAGAACGAGCAGTACTTC	CASGLTSGKNEQYF
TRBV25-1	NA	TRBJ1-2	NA	TGTGCCAGCAGTGAAGTGGGGCTGGAATATGGCTACACCTTC	CASSEVGLEYGYTF
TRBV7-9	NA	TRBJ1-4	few	TGTGCCAGCAGAAAGAACCGGGACCTTAATGAAAAACTGTTTTTT	CASRKNRDLNEKLFF
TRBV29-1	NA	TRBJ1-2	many	TGCAGCGCTTCTGACTCCGACAGCCGTGATTACGGCTACACCTTC	CSASDSDSRDYGYTF
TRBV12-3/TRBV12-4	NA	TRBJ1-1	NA	TGTGCCAGCAGTTTCGCTAGTACGGACACTGAAGCTTTCTTT	CASSFASTDTEAFF
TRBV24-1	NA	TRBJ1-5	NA	TGTGCCAGGGTGGGTCAGCCCCAGCATTTT	CARVGQPQHF
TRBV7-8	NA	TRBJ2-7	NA	TGTGCCAGCAGTGAAGGGGTGGCAGGCTCCTACGAGCAGCACTTC	CASSEGVAGSYEQHF
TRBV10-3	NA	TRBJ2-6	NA	TGTGCCAGCAGTGAAGAATACTCTGGGGCCAACGTCCTGACTTTC	CASSEEYSGANVLTF
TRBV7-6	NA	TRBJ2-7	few	TGTGCCAGCAGTCCTTCGAGGGCGCGATACGAGCAGTACTTC	CASSPSRARYEQYF
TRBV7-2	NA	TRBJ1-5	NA	TGTGCCAGCAGTTCTCCTTCGGGGGATCAGCCCCAGCATTTT	CASSSPSGDQPQHF
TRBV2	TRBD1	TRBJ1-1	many	TGTGCCAGCAGCCGGGACAGGGTGAACACTGAAGCTTTCTTT	CASSRDRVNTEAFF
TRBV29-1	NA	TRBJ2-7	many	TGCAGCGTTGAGGACAGTTCCTACGAGCAGTACTTC	CSVEDSSYEQYF
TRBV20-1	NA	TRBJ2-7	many	TGCAGTGCTACCCCAGGGTACGAGCAGTACTTC	CSATPGYEQYF
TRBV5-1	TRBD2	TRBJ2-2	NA	TGCGCCAGCAGCGGAGGTCCTAAGCGGGACCCGAACACCGGGGAGCTGTTTTTT	CASSGGPKRDPNTGELFF
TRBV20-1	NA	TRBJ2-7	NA	TGCAGTGCTAGGATTAGGGGGAGTGAGGCCTACGAGCAGTACTTC	CSARIRGSEAYEQYF
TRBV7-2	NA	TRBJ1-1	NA	TGTGCCAGCAGCTTTAGCGGGAGAGGGGATTTCTTT	CASSFSGRGDFF
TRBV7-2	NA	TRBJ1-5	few	TGTGCCAGCAGCACCTATGGTGGTAGTAGCAATCAGCCCCAGCATTTT	CASSTYGGSSNQPQHF
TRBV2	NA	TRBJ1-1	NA	TGTGCCCGAGCCTGGGCAGCGGATGAAGCTTTCTTT	CARAWAADEAFF
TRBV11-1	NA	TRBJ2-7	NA	TGTGCCAGCAACCAACCGTCTTACTACGAGCAGTACTTC	CASNQPSYYEQYF
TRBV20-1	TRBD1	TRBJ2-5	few	TGCAGTGCTCTCGGACAGGGGGCTTACCTTGAAGAGACCCAGTACTTC	CSALGQGAYLEETQYF
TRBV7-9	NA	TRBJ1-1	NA	TGCGCCAGCAGCCGCCCGGGAGAGAACACTGAAGCTTTCTTT	CASSRPGENTEAFF
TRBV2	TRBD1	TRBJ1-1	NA	TGTGCCAGCAGGCTAGCGACGGGGACAGGGCGGGGTGAAGCTTTCTTT	CASRLATGTGRGEAFF
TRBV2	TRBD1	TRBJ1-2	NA	TGTGCCAGCAGTGAGGGGACAGGGGGCCACTATGGCTACACCTTC	CASSEGTGGHYGYTF
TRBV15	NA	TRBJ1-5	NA	TGTGCCACCAGCAGAGTGGAGGGTCTGTCCCAGCATTTT	CATSRVEGLSQHF
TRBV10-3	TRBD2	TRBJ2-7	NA	TGTGCCAGCAGTTTCGGCGGGAGGTTTTACGAGCAGTACTTC	CASSFGGRFYEQYF
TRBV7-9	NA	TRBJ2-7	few	TGTGCCAGCAGCTTAGAGGCCAGGGGATACGAGCAGTACTTC	CASSLEARGYEQYF
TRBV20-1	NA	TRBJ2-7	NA	TGCAGTGCGGGCCGGACGGCCACCCGGGAGCAGTACTTC	CSAGRTATREQYF
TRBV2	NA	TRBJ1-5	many	TGTGCCAGCAGTGAGCTAGCCGGTCAGCCCCAGCATTTT	CASSELAGQPQHF
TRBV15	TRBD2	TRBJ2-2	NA	TGTGCCACCAGCCCTAGCGCAGGAGCGGGGACCGGGGAGCTGTTTTTT	CATSPSAGAGTGELFF
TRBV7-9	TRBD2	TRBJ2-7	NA	TGTGCCAGCAGCCACACCGAGGGAGGGAGCTCCTACGAGCAGTACTTC	CASSHTEGGSSYEQYF
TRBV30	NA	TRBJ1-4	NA	TGTGCCTGGAGTTGGAGGGGTGAAAAACTGTTTTTT	CAWSWRGEKLFF
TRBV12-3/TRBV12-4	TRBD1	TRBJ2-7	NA	TGTGCCAGCAGCACCGGGACAGGGCCCCACGAGCAGTACTTC	CASSTGTGPHEQYF
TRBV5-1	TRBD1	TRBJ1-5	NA	TGCGCCAGCAGCCCAACGGGACAGGTCCCGAATCAGCCCCAGCATTTT	CASSPTGQVPNQPQHF
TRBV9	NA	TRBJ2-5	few	TGTGCCAGCAGCGCCCGGCTGGGGGAACAAGAGACCCAGTACTTC	CASSARLGEQETQYF
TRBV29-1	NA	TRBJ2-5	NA	TGCAGCGTTAACCGGGTTGAGCTCAAGACCCAGTACTTC	CSVNRVELKTQYF